Following are 20 T cell receptor beta chains from one sample sequenced in a study of blood T cell repertoires in COVID-19. This table comes from immunoSEQ multiplex PCR, and its TCRdb copy is limited to in-frame clones, with some not included. The table lists about 220,000 clones, 84% of them singletons. Sequenced sample: PBMCs or T cells enriched from blood (not recorded which). The origin of the receptors is a woman in her thirties or forties who had recovered from COVID-19.

This clone was counted a single time. Here the CDR3 DNA reads TGTGCCAGCTTTCCGACTGGTTACACCTATGGCTACACCTTC. Translating gives CASFPTGYTYGYTF. This rearrangement joins TRBV27 to TRBJ1-2, with D unclear. Germline CDR1 and CDR2: MNHEY and SMNVEV (reference sequence). Trimming pared 8 bases from V and 4 bases from J, leaving 17 bases between. This CDR3 has 14 amino acids.

V and J are TRBV7-8 and TRBJ1-3; 10 bases agree with TRBD1. CDR3 length equals 15 residues. CDR1 is SGHVS and CDR2 is FQNEAQ in the germline V gene. The V gene end was trimmed by 1 base and the J gene end by 5 bases; junction bases not matched to a gene: 2. CDR3 protein: CASSLGTGGRNTIYF. The CDR3 DNA reads TGTGCCAGCAGCTTAGGGACAGGGGGAAGAAACACCATATATTTT.

The chain couples TRBV1 to TRBJ2-1; no DNA check was done on the table's D call, TRBD2. TRBV1 is classified as a pseudogene. The CDR3 is made up of 17 amino acids. The CDR3: CTSSLRTSASSYNEQFF. DNA of the CDR3: TGCACCAGCAGCCTTCGGACTAGCGCGAGCTCCTACAATGAGCAGTTCTTC.

The chain combines TRBV5-1 with TRBJ1-1; D is unclear. Germline-derived CDR1 and CDR2 are SGHRS and YFSETQ. Deletions cut 0 bases from V and 6 bases from J, with 12 bases between. The CDR3 is 14 residues long. This CDR3 reads CASSLAGGGAEAFF. Written as DNA, the CDR3 is TGCGCCAGCAGCTTGGCCGGCGGAGGAGCTGAAGCTTTCTTT.

The CDR3 reads CASSSPGLGQPQHF. The CDR3 DNA sequence: TGTGCCAGCAGTTCGCCAGGTTTGGGCCAGCCCCAGCATTTT. This chain uses TRBV27 with TRBJ1-5, with D uncertain. There are 14 residues in the CDR3. V was clipped by 4 bases and J by 7 bases, with 14 bases between them. Germline V lookup: CDR1 MNHEY, CDR2 SMNVEV (reference sequence).

CDR3: CASSLRLVDEQFF. The CDR3 DNA reads as TGTGCCAGCAGTTTGCGCCTAGTCGACGAGCAGTTCTTC. The chain is built from TRBV12-3 or TRBV12-4 and TRBJ2-1; D is ambiguous. Trimming removed 3 bases from V and 10 bases from J, with 13 bases in between. The CDR3 covers 13 residues.

The chain uses TRBV30 and TRBJ1-1; 7 bases match TRBD1. From germline, CDR1 is GTSNPN and CDR2 SVGIG (reference sequence). This CDR3 has 16 residues. The V and J ends lost 0 bases and 4 bases, in that order; junction bases with no gene match: 11. The CDR3 sequence: CAWSVSHRGWGTEAFF. The CDR3 DNA reads TGTGCCTGGAGTGTATCCCACAGGGGATGGGGCACTGAAGCTTTCTTT.

V usage is TRBV19 and J usage is TRBJ1-4, with no clear D. CDR3 size: 13 residues. V was trimmed by 8 bases and J by 1 base, leaving 8 bases between them. The germline V gene has CDR1 LNHDA and CDR2 SQIVND (reference sequence). CDR3 DNA sequence: TGTGCCAGTCTGAGGCGAACTAATGAAAAACTGTTTTTT. Protein sequence: CASLRRTNEKLFF.

The chain recombines TRBV3-1 (or the pseudogene TRBV3-2) with TRBJ2-5, with unresolved D. This CDR3 contains 15 residues. Germline V lookup: CDR1 LGHDT, CDR2 YNNKEL (reference sequence). V was cut by 0 bases and J by 5 bases, with 13 bases left in between. CDR3 loop: CASSQESLRWETQYF. The DNA of the CDR3 is TGTGCCAGCAGCCAAGAGTCACTGCGATGGGAGACCCAGTACTTC.

This chain links TRBV7-2 with TRBJ1-2; D possibly corresponds to TRBD1 (5 bases). The CDR3 spans 13 residues. Trimming pared 4 bases from V and 5 bases from J, leaving 11 bases between. Per germline, CDR1 SGHTA and CDR2 FQGNSA. CDR3 in DNA: TGTGCCAGCAGCTCCGACAGAAAGTATGGCTACACCTTC. This encodes CASSSDRKYGYTF.

The chain links TRBV29-1 to TRBJ1-2; no clear D. Trimming removed 8 bases at V and 8 bases at J, with 21 bases between. In germline, CDR1 is SQVTM, CDR2 ANQGSEA. CDR3 length: 13 residues. The CDR3 is CSSQSGGIAGYTF. In nucleotides, the CDR3 is TGCAGCTCCCAGAGTGGAGGCATCGCCGGCTACACCTTC.

V usage is TRBV15 and J usage is TRBJ1-5; D unresolved. From germline, CDR1 is LNHNV and CDR2 YYDKDF (reference sequence). The CDR3 is 13 residues long. Trimming took off 0 bases at V and 7 bases at J, with 7 bases between the two ends. The CDR3 DNA reads as TGTGCCACCAGCAGAGATGCGAGGCAGCCCCAGCATTTT. Amino acids: CATSRDARQPQHF.

About this clone itself: Additional DNA sequences in this sample encode the identical CDR3. The chain uses TRBV28 and TRBJ1-5, with D possibly matching TRBD1 (6 bases). The germline V gene encodes CDR1 MDHEN and CDR2 SYDVKM. V lost 11 bases and J 1 base, leaving 21 bases between the germline ends. This CDR3 spans 16 amino acids. The CDR3 DNA follows: TGTGCCCGCCGGTGGGGGGGGGCACAGAGCAATCAGCCCCAGCATTTT. The encoded protein is CARRWGGAQSNQPQHF. Based on the CDR3 plus reference TRBV28 and TRBJ1-5, the full variable domain is DVKVTQSSRYLVKRTGEKVFLECVQDMDHENMFWYRQDPGLGLRLIYFSYDVKMKEKGDIPEGYSVSREKKERFSLILESASTNQTSMYLCARRWGGAQSNQPQHFGDGTRLSIL.

J is TRBJ1-3 and V is TRBV5-4; a weak D match, TRBD1 (6 bases). This CDR3 has 14 residues. Deletions cut 4 bases from V and 7 bases from J, with 15 bases between. Germline assignment: CDR1 SGHNT and CDR2 YYREEE (reference sequence). The CDR3 loop is CASSRQGSYNTIYF. CDR3 in DNA: TGTGCCAGCAGCCGTCAGGGGAGTTATAACACCATATATTTT. The whole variable domain, remainder taken from reference TRBV5-4 and TRBJ1-3, is ETGVTQSPTHLIKTRGQQVTLRCSSQSGHNTVSWYQQALGQGPQFIFQYYREEENGRGNFPPRFSGLQFPNYSSELNVNALELDDSALYLCASSRQGSYNTIYFGEGSWLTVV.

DNA for the CDR3: TGTGCCAGCAGTTACTCGAGTAGGGGGAGTAATGAAAAACTGTTTTTT. It encodes CASSYSSRGSNEKLFF. This chain connects TRBV6-5 to TRBJ1-4, with D possibly being TRBD1 (6 bases). CDR3 length: 16 amino acids. V lost 0 bases, J lost 4 bases, and 12 bases lay in between. CDR1 is MNHEY, CDR2 SVGAGI, per germline.

This clone was counted between two and nine times. This sequence joins TRBV6-5 and TRBJ2-7; the match to TRBD1 covers 9 bases. J was trimmed by 3 bases and V by 6 bases; bases with no gene match: 3. The CDR3 spans 13 residues. CDR1 MNHEY and CDR2 SVGAGI come from the germline V gene. The CDR3 spells CASSQGQGYEQYV. Here the CDR3 DNA reads TGTGCCAGCAGCCAGGGACAGGGCTACGAGCAGTACGTC.

The rearrangement links TRBV29-1 to TRBJ2-3, with D perhaps TRBD2 (6 bases). V dropped 4 bases and J dropped 5 bases, with 16 bases sitting between them. The CDR3 consists of 14 residues. Germline CDR1 and CDR2: SQVTM and ANQGSEA. The CDR3 here is CSVVTRWRGDTQYF. The CDR3 DNA is TGCAGCGTTGTCACTCGATGGCGGGGAGATACGCAGTATTTT.

J is TRBJ1-4 and V is TRBV6-2 or TRBV6-3; D is unclear. The CDR3 loop spans 11 amino acids. Trimming removed 4 bases from V and 10 bases from J, with 7 bases in between. Per the germline V gene, CDR1 is MNHEY and CDR2 is SVGEGT. The CDR3 coding sequence is TGTGCCAGCAGTTTGAGTGGAAAACTGTTTTTT. Residues: CASSLSGKLFF.

The chain employs TRBV10-3 and TRBJ2-7; 7 nucleotides align to TRBD2. CDR1 ENHRY and CDR2 SYGVKD come from the germline V gene. The CDR3 length is 14 residues. With 7 bases clipped from V and 0 bases from J, the junction kept 6 bases outside the gene matches. CDR3 protein: CAITGTKSSYEQYF. The CDR3 DNA is TGTGCCATCACCGGGACTAAGAGCTCCTACGAGCAGTACTTC.

The chain employs TRBV29-1 and TRBJ2-1, with 9 bases identical to TRBD1. Per germline, CDR1 SQVTM and CDR2 ANQGSEA. The V segment lost 6 bases and the J segment 1 base; nucleotides outside the gene matches: 13. There are 17 residues in the CDR3. CDR3 region: CSVGRLRTGESYNEQFF. CDR3 nucleotides: TGCAGCGTGGGACGGTTGAGGACAGGGGAATCCTACAATGAGCAGTTCTTC.